The 4 T cell receptor beta chains listed next were all sequenced from one sample in a study of memory CD4+ T cells and cytomegalovirus serostatus. The sort gate was single viable CD3+CD4+CD8-CD45RO+ cells for memory CD4+ T cells. Clones were read by immunoSEQ multiplex PCR, and TCRdb kept only the in-frame ones, dropping some. The sample carries some 35,000 clones, 70% to 80% recorded once. The sample comprised memory CD4+ T cells from blood. These TCRs come from an adult in good health and CMV-seropositive.

This sequence joins TRBV7-9 and TRBJ2-5, with TRBD1 identical over 12 bases. The CDR3 consists of 16 residues. Germline assignment: CDR1 SEHNR and CDR2 FQNEAQ (reference sequence). V was clipped by 1 base and J by 4 bases; unmatched bases: 4. Written as DNA, the CDR3 is TGTGCCAGCAGCTTAGGGGACAGGGGGCTCAGAGAGACCCAGTACTTC. Translating it yields CASSLGDRGLRETQYF. Variable domain in full (rest from reference TRBV7-9 and TRBJ2-5): DTGVSQNPRHKITKRGQNVTFRCDPISEHNRLYWYRQTLGQGPEFLTYFQNEAQLEKSRLLSDRFSAERPKGSFSTLEIQRTEQGDSAMYLCASSLGDRGLRETQYFGPGTRLLVL.

The chain uses TRBV9 and TRBJ2-7; a possible D gene is TRBD2 (5 bases). Germline V gene data show CDR1 as SGDLS and CDR2 as YYNGEE. Trimming took 0 bases from V and 3 from J, leaving 16 bases between them. The CDR3 extends over 16 amino acids. This CDR3 reads CASSVGRSGDLYEQYF. CDR3 nucleotides: TGTGCCAGCAGCGTAGGGAGGTCAGGCGACCTCTACGAGCAGTACTTC.

The V and J genes are TRBV11-1 and TRBJ2-3, with D possibly matching TRBD2 (5 bases). The V and J ends lost 8 bases and 0 bases respectively, with 15 bases between them. Germline assignment: CDR1 SGHAT and CDR2 FQDESV (reference sequence). The CDR3 covers 15 residues. The CDR3 DNA is TGTGCCAGCGCTCTCGCCCGCGGGAGCACAGATACGCAGTATTTT. It yields the protein CASALARGSTDTQYF.

This chain links TRBV6-5 with TRBJ2-1; 7 positions match TRBD2. The CDR3 consists of 14 residues. Germline-derived CDR1 and CDR2 are MNHEY and SVGAGI. The ends lost 1 base at V and 4 bases at J; junction bases unmatched: 1. CDR3 sequence (DNA): TGTGCCAGCAGTTACTTCGGGGGGTACAATGAGCAGTTCTTC. Translated, it gives CASSYFGGYNEQFF.